This TCR beta chain was recorded in a study of cytomegalovirus exposure and HLA in healthy donors. General study findings and limits: The authors excluded some V segments, including TRBV6-2 and TRBV6-3, as indistinguishable. Later analysis reportedly placed an Asian-associated ancestry cluster below the roughly 630-donor mean in N-insertions. Serostatus for CMV was the only available immune exposure information.

Researchers ran the PCR with 60 Vbeta and 13 Jbeta primers. Sequencing was performed with immunoSEQ multiplex PCR; in TCRdb, only in-frame clones are kept and a portion is missing. Among about 150,000 clones listed, roughly 86% were seen once. The V segment lost 7 bases and the J segment 4 bases; nucleotides outside the gene matches: 7. The CDR3 runs to 14 residues. Germline CDR1 MNHNS, CDR2 SASEGT. Of note for this clone: Its antigen remains unidentified.

This chain connects TRBV6-1 to TRBJ2-7; 10 bases are a match to TRBD1. The TCR comes from a woman aged 35 to 49 in good health and CMV-seronegative. The sequenced sample consisted of PBMCs. CDR3 nucleotide sequence: TGTGCCAGCACCCCGGACAGGGGGGGGTACGAGCAGTACTTC. It yields the protein CASTPDRGGYEQYF.